This T cell receptor (beta chain) was observed in a study of blood T cell repertoires in COVID-19. About the research overall: Material from acute and convalescent COVID-19 was sourced from the United States, Italy and Spain.

Profiled with immunoSEQ multiplex PCR; TCRdb holds only in-frame clones, not every one. The sample shows approximately 170,000 clones, just under 85% of them seen only once. Material: peripheral blood. This receptor was obtained from a woman of 80 years or more with COVID-19, enrolled during active disease.

The chain's CDR3 is CASSGGGTGTDTQYF. CDR3 coding DNA: TGCGCCAGCAGCGGCGGGGGCACGGGCACAGATACGCAGTATTTT. The rearrangement uses TRBV5-1 and TRBJ2-3; a possible D gene is TRBD2 (7 bases). The CDR3 extends over 15 amino acids. Trimming stripped 4 bases from V and 1 base from J, with 13 bases between. Germline lookup yields CDR1 SGHRS and CDR2 YFSETQ.